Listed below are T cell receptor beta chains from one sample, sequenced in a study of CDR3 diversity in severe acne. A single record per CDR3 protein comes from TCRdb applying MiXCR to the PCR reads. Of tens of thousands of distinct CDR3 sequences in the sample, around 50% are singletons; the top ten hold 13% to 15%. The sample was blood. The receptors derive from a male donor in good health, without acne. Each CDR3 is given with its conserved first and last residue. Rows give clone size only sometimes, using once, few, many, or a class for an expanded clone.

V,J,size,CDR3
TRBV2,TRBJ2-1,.,CASSWTSGGAGEQFF
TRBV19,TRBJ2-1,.,CASSMMGGGEQFF
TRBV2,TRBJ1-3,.,CASMGFTNTIYF
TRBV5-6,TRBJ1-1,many,CASSGQGRWTEAFF
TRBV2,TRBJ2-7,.,CATREVYYEQYF
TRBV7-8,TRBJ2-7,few,CASSVRASYEQYF
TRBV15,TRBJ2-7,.,CATSTGLAGGSYEQYF
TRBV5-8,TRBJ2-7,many,CATRRGGAYEQYF
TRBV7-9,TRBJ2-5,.,CASSPTSAETQYF
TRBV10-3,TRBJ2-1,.,CAISEEGLAGEQNEQFF
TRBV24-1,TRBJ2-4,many,CATSDPGRSIQYF
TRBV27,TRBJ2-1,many,CASSLIGDEQFF
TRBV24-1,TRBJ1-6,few,CATSDLRQGFKDINSPLHF
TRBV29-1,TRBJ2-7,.,CSVALMWGQVGSGEQYF
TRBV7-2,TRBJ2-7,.,CASSLGGLAGVGHEQYF
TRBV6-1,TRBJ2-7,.,CASKRKPGQGDEQYF
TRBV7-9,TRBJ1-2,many,CASSLASGGAGYTF
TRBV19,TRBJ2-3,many,CASSIVADTQYF
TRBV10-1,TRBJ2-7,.,CASSDTSGQGDYEQYF
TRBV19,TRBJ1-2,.,CASRDLNYGYTF
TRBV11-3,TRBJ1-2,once,CASSQEVGRAARGYGYTF
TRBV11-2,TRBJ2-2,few,CASSPGTGGTGELFF
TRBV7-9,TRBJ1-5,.,CASSLPRSSQPQHF
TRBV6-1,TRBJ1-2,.,CASTLASRYTF
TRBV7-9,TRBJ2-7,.,CASSPTSGTWRYF
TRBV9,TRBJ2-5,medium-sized,CASSVGGTGGETQYF
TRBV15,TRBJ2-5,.,CATSRGGGAWRETQYF
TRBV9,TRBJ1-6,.,CASATTEGGNSPLHF
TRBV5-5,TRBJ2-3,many,CASSLGPYTDTQYF
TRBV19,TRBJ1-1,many,CASSGRQANAEAFF
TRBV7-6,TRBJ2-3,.,CASSPLAGGPSDTQYF
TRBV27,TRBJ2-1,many,CASRAEEGAYNEQFF
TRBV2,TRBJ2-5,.,CASSEGYSFAQYF
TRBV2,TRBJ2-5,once,CASSHRDPKETQYF
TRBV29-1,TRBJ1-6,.,CSVASAGQGLSSPLHF
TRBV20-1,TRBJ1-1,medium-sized,CSAEGLNTEAFF
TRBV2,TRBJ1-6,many,CASGTGPSPLHF
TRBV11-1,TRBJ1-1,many,CASSPGIFMNTEAFF
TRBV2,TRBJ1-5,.,CASSGRSNQPQRF
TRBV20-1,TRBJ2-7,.,CSASAGNYEQYF